These 6 T cell receptor beta chains came from one sample sequenced in a study of blood T cell repertoires in COVID-19. Generated by immunoSEQ multiplex PCR, the TCRdb table keeps only in-frame clones and is missing some. The sample lists about 290,000 clones; around nine tenths were seen once. The sample comprised peripheral blood. These receptors all come from a woman aged 30 to 39 with COVID-19, enrolled during active disease.

The V call is TRBV12-5, the J call TRBJ1-5; maybe TRBD1 (5 bases). Trimming pared 0 bases from V and 4 bases from J, leaving 10 bases between. The germline V gene encodes CDR1 LGHNT and CDR2 FRNRAP. CDR3 size: 15 residues. The CDR3 loop reads CASGLVRQGNQPQHF. The DNA of the CDR3 is TGTGCTAGTGGTTTGGTACGTCAGGGTAATCAGCCCCAGCATTTT.

This clone appeared a few times. The rearrangement uses TRBV6-5 and TRBJ2-5; 8 positions match TRBD1. Germline values: CDR1 MNHEY, CDR2 SVGAGI. The CDR3 runs to 12 residues. The J segment lost 5 bases and the V segment lost 6 bases, leaving 2 bases of the junction unmatched. CDR3 coding DNA: TGTGCCAGCAGGAGACAGGGGGAGACCCAGTACTTC. Its protein is CASRRQGETQYF.

This clone has only one observation. The CDR3 spells CASSPGTGSGELFF. The DNA of the CDR3 is TGTGCCAGCTCACCGGGGACAGGGTCCGGGGAGCTGTTTTTT. V gene TRBV18 combines with J gene TRBJ2-2; TRBD1 aligns across 9 bases. This CDR3 has 14 residues. Germline V gives CDR1 KGHSH, CDR2 LQKENI. The J segment lost 6 bases and the V segment lost 3 bases, leaving 2 bases of the junction unmatched. The complete variable domain, with remaining parts taken from reference TRBV18 and TRBJ2-2, reads NAGVMQNPRHLVRRRGQEARLRCSPMKGHSHVYWYRQLPEEGLKFMVYLQKENIIDESGMPKERFSAEFPKEGPSILRIQQVVRGDSAAYFCASSPGTGSGELFFGEGSRLTVL.

V and J are TRBV3-1 (or the pseudogene TRBV3-2) and TRBJ1-4; D might be TRBD1 (5 bases). CDR1 LGHDT and CDR2 YNNKEL come from the germline V gene (reference sequence). The ends were cut back, 0 bases at V and 11 bases at J, with 13 bases in the middle. The CDR3 spans 14 residues. This chain's CDR3 is CASSQDSGLGKLFF. For the CDR3, the DNA is TGTGCCAGCAGCCAAGACTCAGGGCTAGGGAAACTGTTTTTT.

This chain connects TRBV5-1 to TRBJ2-3; D might be TRBD1 (6 bases). V was cut by 4 bases and J by 0 bases, with 12 bases left in between. The CDR3 extends over 15 amino acids. CDR1 and CDR2 from the germline V gene are SGHRS and YFSETQ. The CDR3 loop reads CASSRDTTSTDTQYF. The CDR3 DNA reads as TGCGCCAGCAGCCGGGACACTACTAGCACAGATACGCAGTATTTT.

The CDR3 region has the DNA TGTGCCAGCAGCCAGCGGACAGGGAACACTGAAGCTTTCTTT. Amino acids: CASSQRTGNTEAFF. This sequence joins TRBV4-2 and TRBJ1-1, with 7 nucleotides matching TRBD1. Germline trimming cut 3 bases from V and 1 base from J; bases unmatched to any gene: 2. The germline CDR1 and CDR2 sequences are LGHNA and YNFKEQ. This CDR3 is built from 14 residues.